The present T cell receptor beta chain was sequenced within a study of OX40 agonist ivuxolimab in advanced cancers. As for the study in general: Treatment received earlier with anti-PD-1, anti-PD-L1 or anti-CTLA-4 agents was allowed, and roughly 40% had some.

This clone was counted between two and nine times. Its antigen is as yet unknown. Notes on the study in general: Clones of CD4+ and CD8+ blood T cells grew by week 6 at doses of 0.1 to 3.0 mg/kg.

Assay: immunoSEQ multiplex PCR; the TCRdb copy retains only in-frame clones and omits some. Counted here are some 49,000 clones, roughly 80% occurring once; the ten biggest clones make up 3% to 4.5%. From germline, CDR1 is MRHNA and CDR2 SNTAGT. Trimming removed 7 bases from V and 6 bases from J, with 10 bases in between. CDR3 length: 12 residues. Source: CD4+ or CD8+ T cells sorted from blood, taken in a trial of the OX40 agonist ivuxolimab. The source is an adult with an advanced solid tumor such as melanoma, head and neck, liver or kidney cancer. J is TRBJ1-5 and V is TRBV6-4, with D possibly matching TRBD1 (5 bases). The CDR3 DNA is TGTGCCAGCACCGGGAGGGGTCAGCCCCAGCATTTT. Amino acids: CASTGRGQPQHF.